The following is a T cell receptor beta chain sequence with its context. As yet, its antigen is unknown. PCR primers comprised 60 Vbeta and 13 Jbeta primers. This table comes from immunoSEQ multiplex PCR, and its TCRdb copy is limited to in-frame clones, with some not included. The sample yields 98,000 or so clones, roughly three quarters seen once. This sample is drawn from a study of cytomegalovirus exposure and HLA in healthy donors. Study-wide findings and caveats: Within an earlier analysis, most TCR beta V segments proved productive either about 87% or about 30% of the time. TCR association rates varied by HLA locus in a later analysis, with DRB1 highest and HLA-C lowest.

The sample was PBMCs. The receptor was derived from a man in his forties in good health and CMV-seronegative.

The CDR3 DNA sequence: TGTGCCAGCAGCGCATCTAGCGGGAACTACAATGAGCAGTTCTTC. This codes for CASSASSGNYNEQFF. The chain has TRBV2 and TRBJ2-1, with TRBD2 matching 9 bases. V gave up 6 bases and J gave up 3 bases; unmatched junction bases: 6. The CDR3 loop spans 15 amino acids. Germline V gene data show CDR1 as SNHLY and CDR2 as FYNNEI.